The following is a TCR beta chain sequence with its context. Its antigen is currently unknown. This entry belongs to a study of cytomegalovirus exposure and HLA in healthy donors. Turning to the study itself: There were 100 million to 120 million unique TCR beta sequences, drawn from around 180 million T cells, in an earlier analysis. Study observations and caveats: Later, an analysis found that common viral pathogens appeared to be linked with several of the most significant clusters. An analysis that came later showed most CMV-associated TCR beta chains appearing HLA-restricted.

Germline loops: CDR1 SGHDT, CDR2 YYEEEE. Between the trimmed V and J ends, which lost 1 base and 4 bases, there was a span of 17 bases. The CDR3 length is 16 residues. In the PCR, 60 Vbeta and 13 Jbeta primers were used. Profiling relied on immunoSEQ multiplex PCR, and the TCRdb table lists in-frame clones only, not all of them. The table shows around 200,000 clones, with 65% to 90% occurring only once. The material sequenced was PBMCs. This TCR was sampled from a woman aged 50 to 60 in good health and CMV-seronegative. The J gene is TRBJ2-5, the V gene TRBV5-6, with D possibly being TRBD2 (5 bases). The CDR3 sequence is CASSLMGGGWRETQYF. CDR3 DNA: TGTGCCAGCAGCTTGATGGGCGGAGGATGGCGAGAGACCCAGTACTTC.